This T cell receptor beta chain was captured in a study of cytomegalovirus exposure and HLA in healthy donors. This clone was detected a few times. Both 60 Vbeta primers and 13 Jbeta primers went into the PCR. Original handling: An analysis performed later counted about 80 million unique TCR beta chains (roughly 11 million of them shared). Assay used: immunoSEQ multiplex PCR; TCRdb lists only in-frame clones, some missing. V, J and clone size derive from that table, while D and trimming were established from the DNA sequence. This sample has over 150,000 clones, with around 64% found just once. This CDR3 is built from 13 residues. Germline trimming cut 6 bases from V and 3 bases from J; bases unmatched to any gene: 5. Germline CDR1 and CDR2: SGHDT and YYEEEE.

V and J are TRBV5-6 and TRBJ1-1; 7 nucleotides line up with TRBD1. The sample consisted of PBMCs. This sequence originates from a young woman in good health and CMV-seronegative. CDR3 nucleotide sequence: TGTGCCAGCACTTGGCAGGGGGACACTGAAGCTTTCTTT. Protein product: CASTWQGDTEAFF.